This TCR beta chain emerged from a study of blood T cells in healthy people across ages. This CDR3 has 17 residues. CDR1 ENHRY and CDR2 SYGVKD come from the germline V gene. Trimming shortened V by 4 bases and J by 0 bases, and 17 bases separated the two germline ends. For the second PCR, which ran for roughly 7 to 11 cycles, a sample-barcoded 5' primer and a J-beta primer mix were used. From the 5' RACE reads, TCRdb called clonotypes with MiXCR, one entry per CDR3 protein. The sample includes some 1,000,000 distinct CDR3 sequences, less than 25% seen only once; the top ten take 0.65% to 0.75%. This same sample was also part of a study on T cells of mothers and their children.

The clonotype was recovered from a girl between 2 and 10 years old in good health. Sample: blood. V and J are TRBV10-3 and TRBJ2-3, with D perhaps matching TRBD2 (6 bases). CDR3 amino acids: CAISGLLAESSTDTQYF. As DNA, the CDR3 is TGTGCCATCAGTGGGCTACTAGCCGAATCTAGCACAGATACGCAGTATTTT.